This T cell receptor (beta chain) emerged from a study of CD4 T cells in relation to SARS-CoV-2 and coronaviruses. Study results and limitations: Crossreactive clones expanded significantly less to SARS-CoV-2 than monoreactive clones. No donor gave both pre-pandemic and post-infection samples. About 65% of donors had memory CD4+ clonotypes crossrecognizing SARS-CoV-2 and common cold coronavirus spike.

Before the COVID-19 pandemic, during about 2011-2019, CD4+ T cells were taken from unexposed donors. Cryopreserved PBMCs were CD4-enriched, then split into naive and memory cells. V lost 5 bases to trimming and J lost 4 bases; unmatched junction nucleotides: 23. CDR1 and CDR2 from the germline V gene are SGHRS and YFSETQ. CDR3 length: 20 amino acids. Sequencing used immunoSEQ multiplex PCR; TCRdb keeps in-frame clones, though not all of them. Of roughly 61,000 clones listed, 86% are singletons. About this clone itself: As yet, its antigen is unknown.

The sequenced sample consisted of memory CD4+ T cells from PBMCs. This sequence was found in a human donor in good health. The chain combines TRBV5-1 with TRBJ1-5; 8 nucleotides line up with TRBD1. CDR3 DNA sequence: TGCGCCAGCAGAATGGTTTGGTTTGGGGACAGGTTTGCGGGAAATCAGCCCCAGCATTTT. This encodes CASRMVWFGDRFAGNQPQHF. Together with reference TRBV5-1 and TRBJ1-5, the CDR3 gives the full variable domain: KAGVTQTPRYLIKTRGQQVTLSCSPISGHRSVSWYQQTPGQGLQFLFEYFSETQRNKGNFPGRFSGRQFSNSRSEMNVSTLELGDSALYLCASRMVWFGDRFAGNQPQHFGDGTRLSIL.